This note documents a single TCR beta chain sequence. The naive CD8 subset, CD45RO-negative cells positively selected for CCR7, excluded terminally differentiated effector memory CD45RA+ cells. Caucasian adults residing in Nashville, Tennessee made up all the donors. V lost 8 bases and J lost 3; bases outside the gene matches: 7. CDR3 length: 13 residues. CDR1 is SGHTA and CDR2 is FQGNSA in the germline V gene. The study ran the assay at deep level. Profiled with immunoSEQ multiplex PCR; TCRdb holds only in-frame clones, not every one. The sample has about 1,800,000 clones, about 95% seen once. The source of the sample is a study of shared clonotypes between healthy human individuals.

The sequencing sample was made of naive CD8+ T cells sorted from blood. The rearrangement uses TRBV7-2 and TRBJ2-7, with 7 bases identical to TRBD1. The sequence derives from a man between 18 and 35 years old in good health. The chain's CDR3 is CASRGGQLYEQYF. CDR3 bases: TGTGCCAGCCGTGGGGGACAGCTCTACGAGCAGTACTTC.